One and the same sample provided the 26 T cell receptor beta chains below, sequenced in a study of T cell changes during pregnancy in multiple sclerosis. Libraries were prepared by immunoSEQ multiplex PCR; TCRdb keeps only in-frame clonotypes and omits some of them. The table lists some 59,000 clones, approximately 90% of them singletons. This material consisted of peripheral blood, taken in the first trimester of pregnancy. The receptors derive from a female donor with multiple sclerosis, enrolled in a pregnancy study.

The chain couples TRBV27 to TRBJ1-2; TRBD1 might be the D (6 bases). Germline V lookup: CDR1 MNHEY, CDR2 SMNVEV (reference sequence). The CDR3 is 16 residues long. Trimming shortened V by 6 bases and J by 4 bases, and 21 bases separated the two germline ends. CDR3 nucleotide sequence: TGTGCCAGCAGAACGGATCGGGGGGCGCGAAGCTATGGCTACACCTTC. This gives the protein CASRTDRGARSYGYTF.

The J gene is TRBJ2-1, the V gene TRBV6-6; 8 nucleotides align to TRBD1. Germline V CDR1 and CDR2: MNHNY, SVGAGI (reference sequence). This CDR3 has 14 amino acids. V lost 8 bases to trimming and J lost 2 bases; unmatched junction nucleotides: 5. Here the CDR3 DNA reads TGTGCCAGCCGGACAGGGATCCCCTACAATGAGCAGTTCTTC. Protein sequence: CASRTGIPYNEQFF.

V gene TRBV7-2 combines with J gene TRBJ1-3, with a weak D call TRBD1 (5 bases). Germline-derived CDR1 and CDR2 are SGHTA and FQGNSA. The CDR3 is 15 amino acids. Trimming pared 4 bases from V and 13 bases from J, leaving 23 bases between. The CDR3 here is CASSSQQAGSSRIYF. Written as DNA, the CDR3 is TGTGCCAGCAGCTCCCAACAGGCTGGGTCCAGCAGGATATATTTT. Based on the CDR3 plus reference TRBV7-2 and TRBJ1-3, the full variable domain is GAGVSQSPSNKVTEKGKDVELRCDPISGHTALYWYRQSLGQGLEFLIYFQGNSAPDKSGLPSDRFSAERTGGSVSTLTIQRTQQEDSAVYLCASSSQQAGSSRIYFGEGSWLTVV.

The CDR3, as DNA: TGTGCCAGCAGCTTAGTCTGGGGGGACAGGGGGCCTCACTATGGCTACACCTTC. Translation gives CASSLVWGDRGPHYGYTF. The J gene is TRBJ1-2, the V gene TRBV7-9; 12 nucleotides line up with TRBD1. The germline V gene encodes CDR1 SEHNR and CDR2 FQNEAQ (reference sequence). V gave up 1 base and J gave up 3 bases; unmatched junction bases: 9. The CDR3 covers 18 residues.

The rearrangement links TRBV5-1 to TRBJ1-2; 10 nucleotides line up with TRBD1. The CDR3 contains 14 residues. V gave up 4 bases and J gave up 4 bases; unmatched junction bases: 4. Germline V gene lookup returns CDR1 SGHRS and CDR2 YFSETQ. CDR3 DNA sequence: TGCGCCAGCAGCACGGACAGGGGGACCTATGGCTACACCTTC. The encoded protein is CASSTDRGTYGYTF.

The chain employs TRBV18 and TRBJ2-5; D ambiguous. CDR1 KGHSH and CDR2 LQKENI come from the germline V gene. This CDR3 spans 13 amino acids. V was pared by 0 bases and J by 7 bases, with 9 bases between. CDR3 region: CASSPPSAGTQYF. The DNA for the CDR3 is TGTGCCAGCTCACCACCGTCGGCAGGGACCCAGTACTTC.

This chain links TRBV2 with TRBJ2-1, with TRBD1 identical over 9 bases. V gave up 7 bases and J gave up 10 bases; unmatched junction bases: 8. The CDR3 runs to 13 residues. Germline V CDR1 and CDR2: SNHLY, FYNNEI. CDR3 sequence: CASIEYRGREQFF. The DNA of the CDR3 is TGTGCCAGCATAGAGTACAGGGGGCGGGAGCAGTTCTTC.

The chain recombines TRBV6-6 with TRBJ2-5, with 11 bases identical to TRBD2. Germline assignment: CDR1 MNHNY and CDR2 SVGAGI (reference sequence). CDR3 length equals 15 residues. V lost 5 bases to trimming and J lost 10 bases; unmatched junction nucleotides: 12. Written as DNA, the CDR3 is TGTGCCAGCAGTGCCGTTAGCGGGGGGGCCCAGGACCAGTACTTC. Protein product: CASSAVSGGAQDQYF.

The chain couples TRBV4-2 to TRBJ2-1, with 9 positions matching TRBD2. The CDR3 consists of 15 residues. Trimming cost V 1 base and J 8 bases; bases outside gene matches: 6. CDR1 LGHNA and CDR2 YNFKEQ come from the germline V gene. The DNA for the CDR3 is TGTGCCAGCAGCCAAGGTAGCGGGAGTAGCGATGAGCAGTTCTTC. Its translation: CASSQGSGSSDEQFF.

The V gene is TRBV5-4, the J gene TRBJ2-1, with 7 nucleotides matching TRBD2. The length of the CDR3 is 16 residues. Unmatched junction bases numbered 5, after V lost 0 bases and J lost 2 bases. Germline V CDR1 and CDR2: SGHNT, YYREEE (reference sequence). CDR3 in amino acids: CASSLAASGTYNEQFF. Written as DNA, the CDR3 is TGTGCCAGCAGCTTGGCAGCAAGCGGGACCTACAATGAGCAGTTCTTC.

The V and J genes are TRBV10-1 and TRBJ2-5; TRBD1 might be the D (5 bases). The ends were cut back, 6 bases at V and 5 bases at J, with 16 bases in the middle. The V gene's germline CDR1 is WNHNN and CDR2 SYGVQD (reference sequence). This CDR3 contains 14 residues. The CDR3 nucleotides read TGCGCCAGCAGCGCGGACAAAGGATGGGAGACCCAGTACTTC. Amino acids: CASSADKGWETQYF.

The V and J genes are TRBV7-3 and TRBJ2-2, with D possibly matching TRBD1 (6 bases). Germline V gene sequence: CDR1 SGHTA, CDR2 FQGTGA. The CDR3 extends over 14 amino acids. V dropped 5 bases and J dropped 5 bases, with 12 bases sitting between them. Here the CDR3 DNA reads TGTGCCAGCAGCCCAGACGGGACAACCGGGGAGCTGTTTTTT. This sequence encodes CASSPDGTTGELFF.

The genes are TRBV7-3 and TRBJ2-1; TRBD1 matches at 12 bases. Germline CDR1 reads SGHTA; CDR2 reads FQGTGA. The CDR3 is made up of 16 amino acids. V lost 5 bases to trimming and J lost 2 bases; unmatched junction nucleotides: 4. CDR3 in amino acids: CASSVGTGGPYNEQFF. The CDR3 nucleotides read TGTGCCAGCAGCGTGGGGACAGGGGGCCCCTACAATGAGCAGTTCTTC.

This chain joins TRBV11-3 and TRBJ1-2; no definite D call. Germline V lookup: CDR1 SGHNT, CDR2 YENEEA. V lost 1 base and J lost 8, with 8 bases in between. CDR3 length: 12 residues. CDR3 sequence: CASSLGAYGYTF. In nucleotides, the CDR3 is TGTGCCAGCAGCTTAGGGGCTTACGGCTACACCTTC.

CDR3 region: CASSQEDRENVLTF. The CDR3 DNA reads as TGCGCCAGCAGCCAAGAAGACAGGGAAAACGTCCTGACTTTC. This chain links TRBV4-1 with TRBJ2-6, with 7 bases that match TRBD1. J gave up 10 bases and V 0 bases, and 3 bases lay outside the gene matches. This CDR3 comprises 14 residues. The germline V gene has CDR1 MGHRA and CDR2 YSYEKL.

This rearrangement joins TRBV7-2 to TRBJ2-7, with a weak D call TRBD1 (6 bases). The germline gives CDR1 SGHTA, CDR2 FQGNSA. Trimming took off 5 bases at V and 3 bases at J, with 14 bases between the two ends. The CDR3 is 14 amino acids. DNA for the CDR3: TGTGCCAGCAGCCCCAGGACAGATATCTACGAGCAGTACTTC. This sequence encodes CASSPRTDIYEQYF.

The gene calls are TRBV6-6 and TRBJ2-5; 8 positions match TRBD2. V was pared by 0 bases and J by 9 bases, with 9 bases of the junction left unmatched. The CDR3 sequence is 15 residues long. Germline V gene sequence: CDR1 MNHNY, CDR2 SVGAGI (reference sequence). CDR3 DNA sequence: TGTGCCAGCAGTTACTCGAAGGGACTAGTCACCGCCCAGTACTTC. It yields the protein CASSYSKGLVTAQYF.

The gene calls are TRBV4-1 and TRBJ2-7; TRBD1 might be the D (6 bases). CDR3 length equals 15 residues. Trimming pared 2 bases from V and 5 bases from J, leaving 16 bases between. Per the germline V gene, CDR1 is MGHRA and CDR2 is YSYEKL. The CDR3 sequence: CASSQQTGTGDEQYF. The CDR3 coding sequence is TGCGCCAGCAGCCAACAGACAGGTACCGGCGACGAGCAGTACTTC.

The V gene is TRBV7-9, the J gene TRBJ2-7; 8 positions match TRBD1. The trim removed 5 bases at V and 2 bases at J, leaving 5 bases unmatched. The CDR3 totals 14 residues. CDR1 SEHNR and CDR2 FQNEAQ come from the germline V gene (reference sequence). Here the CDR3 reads CASSPRTGPYEQYF. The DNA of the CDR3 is TGTGCCAGCAGCCCAAGGACAGGGCCCTACGAGCAGTACTTC.

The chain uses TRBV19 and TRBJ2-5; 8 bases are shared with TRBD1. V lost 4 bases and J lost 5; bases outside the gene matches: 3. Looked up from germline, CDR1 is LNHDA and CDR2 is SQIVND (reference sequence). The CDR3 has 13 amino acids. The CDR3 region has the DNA TGTGCCAGTAGTACAGGGGGCGCGGAGACCCAGTACTTC. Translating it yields CASSTGGAETQYF.

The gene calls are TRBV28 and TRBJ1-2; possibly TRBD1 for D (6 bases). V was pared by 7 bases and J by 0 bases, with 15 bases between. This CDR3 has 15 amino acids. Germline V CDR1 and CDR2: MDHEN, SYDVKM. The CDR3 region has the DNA TGTGCCAGCACCAAGGCGGACAGAGCTAACTATGGCTACACCTTC. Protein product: CASTKADRANYGYTF.

The CDR3 is CASSIDRGEAYGYTF. CDR3 sequence (DNA): TGTGCCAGTAGTATTGACAGGGGAGAGGCCTATGGCTACACCTTC. The chain combines TRBV19 with TRBJ1-2, with 8 bases aligning to TRBD1. Trimming cost V 3 bases and J 4 bases; bases outside gene matches: 7. CDR3 length: 15 amino acids. In germline, CDR1 is LNHDA, CDR2 SQIVND (reference sequence).

The CDR3 sequence is CASSTRIENTEAFF. CDR3 sequence (DNA): TGTGCCAGTAGTACGCGGATAGAAAACACTGAAGCTTTCTTT. V and J are TRBV19 and TRBJ1-1; D gene uncertain. Germline-derived CDR1 and CDR2 are LNHDA and SQIVND (reference sequence). V lost 4 bases and J 2 bases, leaving 11 bases between the germline ends. The length of the CDR3 is 14 residues.

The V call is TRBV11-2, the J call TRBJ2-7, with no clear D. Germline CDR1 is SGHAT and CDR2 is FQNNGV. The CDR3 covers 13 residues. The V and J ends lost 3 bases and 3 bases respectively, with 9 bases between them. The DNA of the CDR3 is TGTGCCAGCAGCTTGGGCAGCTACTACGAGCAGTACTTC. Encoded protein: CASSLGSYYEQYF. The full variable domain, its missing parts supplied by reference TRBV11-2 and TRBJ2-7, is EAGVAQSPRYKIIEKRQSVAFWCNPISGHATLYWYQQILGQGPKLLIQFQNNGVVDDSQLPKDRFSAERLKGVDSTLKIQPAKLEDSAVYLCASSLGSYYEQYFGPGTRLTVT.

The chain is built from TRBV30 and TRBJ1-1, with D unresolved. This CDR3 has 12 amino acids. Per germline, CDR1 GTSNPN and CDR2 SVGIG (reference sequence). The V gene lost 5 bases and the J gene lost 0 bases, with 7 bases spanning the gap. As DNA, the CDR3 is TGTGCCTGGCTACGGGTGAACACTGAAGCTTTCTTT. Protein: CAWLRVNTEAFF.

CDR3 bases: TGTGCCTGGAGTCAAACCGGGAACTACAATGAGCAGTTCTTC. It yields the protein CAWSQTGNYNEQFF. The V call is TRBV30, the J call TRBJ2-1; tentative D call: TRBD2 (5 bases). V was cut by 2 bases and J by 3 bases, with 11 bases left in between. This CDR3 contains 14 residues. Germline V gives CDR1 GTSNPN, CDR2 SVGIG (reference sequence).